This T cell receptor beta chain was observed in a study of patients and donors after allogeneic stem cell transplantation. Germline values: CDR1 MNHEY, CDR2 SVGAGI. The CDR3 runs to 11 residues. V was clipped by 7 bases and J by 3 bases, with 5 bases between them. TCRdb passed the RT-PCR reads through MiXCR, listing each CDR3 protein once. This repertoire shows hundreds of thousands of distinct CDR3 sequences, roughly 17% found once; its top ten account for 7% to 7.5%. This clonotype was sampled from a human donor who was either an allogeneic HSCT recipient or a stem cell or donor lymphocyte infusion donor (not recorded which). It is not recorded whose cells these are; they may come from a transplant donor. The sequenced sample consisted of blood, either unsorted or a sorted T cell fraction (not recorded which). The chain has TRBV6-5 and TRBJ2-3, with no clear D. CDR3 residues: CASTKTDTQYF. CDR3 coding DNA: TGTGCCAGCACCAAAACAGATACGCAGTATTTT.